This T cell receptor (beta chain) came from a study of PD-1 blockade in classical Hodgkin lymphoma. Study-level points and caveats: By cycle point C4D1, TCR diversity had risen significantly in CD4+ cells (but not CD8+ cells). Relapsed/refractory patients reportedly had the lowest baseline TCR diversity, below newly diagnosed patients, who were below healthy donors. Anyone who began nivolumab under 1 year after ASCT was excluded.

No patient escaped relapse after autologous stem cell transplantation, and brentuximab vedotin exposure varied. Using immunoSEQ multiplex PCR, the repertoire was profiled, and TCRdb retains in-frame clones only, with some absent. Here the sample spans 66,000 or so clones, over 70% being singletons. This CDR3 region has 22 residues. With regard to this clone: Its specificity is not known.

The chain has TRBV21-1 and TRBJ2-3; the table calls TRBD2, which could not be checked here. TRBV21-1 is flagged as a pseudogene. The specimen comprised peripheral blood mononuclear cells (PBMCs), sampled before the second cycle of nivolumab. This receptor was identified in a human donor with classical Hodgkin lymphoma. The CDR3 nucleotides are TGTGCCAGCAGCAAACAGGGGGGACTAGCGGGAGCCAAACTCCCTAGCACAGATACGCAGTATTTT. Translated: CASSKQGGLAGAKLPSTDTQYF.